This is a list of T cell receptor beta chains from one sample in a study of blood T cell repertoires in COVID-19. Profiled with immunoSEQ multiplex PCR; TCRdb holds only in-frame clones, not every one. Of approximately 210,000 clones detected, 88% appear once; the ten largest clones hold around 1.6%. Sequencing was performed on peripheral blood. These receptors were obtained from a man in his sixties or seventies with acute or convalescent COVID-19. Each CDR3 is given with its conserved first and last residue. The D gene is left open where the match is weak. Rows give clone size only sometimes, using once, few, many, or a class for an expanded clone.

>TRBV7-9|.|TRBJ1-2|TRBD1
TGTGCCAGCAGCTTAGACGGGGGACAGGCTGGTGGCTACACCTTC
CASSLDGGQAGGYTF
>TRBV6-1|.|TRBJ1-2|TRBD1
TGTGCCAGCAGTAGGGGGCAGGACTATGGCTACACCTTC
CASSRGQDYGYTF
>TRBV5-4|.|TRBJ2-2|.
TGTGCCAGCAGCTCGGAAAGGGGTCAGTTCACCGGGGAGCTGTTTTTT
CASSSERGQFTGELFF
>TRBV6-5|.|TRBJ2-1|TRBD1
TGTGCCAGCAGCGCCGGGACAGGGAACAATGAGCAGTTCTTC
CASSAGTGNNEQFF
>TRBV6-6|once|TRBJ1-1|.
TGTGCCAGCCTAGGCCATATGAACACTGAAGCTTTCTTT
CASLGHMNTEAFF
>TRBV29-1|.|TRBJ1-6|.
TGCAGCGTCCGACATGGAAACGATAATTCACCCCTCCACTTT
CSVRHGNDNSPLHF
>TRBV28|.|TRBJ1-5|TRBD1
TGTGCCAGCAGTTTGTGGGACAGGGGAAGGCAGCCCCAGCATTTT
CASSLWDRGRQPQHF
>TRBV6-5|.|TRBJ2-7|TRBD1
TGTGCCAGCAGACTAACCGGGACAGGGTATGACGAGCAGTACTTC
CASRLTGTGYDEQYF
>TRBV7-9|.|TRBJ2-3|.
TGTGCCAGCAGCTTACAGCAGGCGCAGTATTTT
CASSLQQAQYF
>TRBV21-1|.|TRBJ2-1|.
TGTGCCAGAATCTTAGAGGGGGACAATGAGCAGTTCTTC
CARILEGDNEQFF
>TRBV18|.|TRBJ2-7|TRBD2
TGTGCCAGCTCACTGACTAGCGGGAGGGTAAACGAGCAGTACTTC
CASSLTSGRVNEQYF
>TRBV19|.|TRBJ1-1|TRBD1
TGTGCGGACGCGGACAGGGGGCGAACTGAAGCTTTCTTT
CADADRGRTEAFF
>TRBV5-6|few|TRBJ1-2|.
TGTGCCAGCAGCTTGGACAGGGACTATGGCTACACCTTC
CASSLDRDYGYTF
>TRBV5-4|.|TRBJ1-2|.
TGTGCCAGCAGCTTGTCCCAGGGGTATGGCTACACCTTC
CASSLSQGYGYTF
>TRBV19|.|TRBJ1-1|.
TGTGCCAGTAGTGCGGCACGGGGGTCGAACACTGAAGCTTTCTTT
CASSAARGSNTEAFF
>TRBV6-5|.|TRBJ2-1|TRBD2
TGTGCCAGTTGTGCCGGGAGGGCCGGGAACAATGAGCAGTTCTTC
CASCAGRAGNNEQFF
>TRBV18|few|TRBJ2-7|TRBD1
TGTGCCAGCTCGGGACAGGCTAGCAGGGACGAGCAGTACTTC
CASSGQASRDEQYF
>TRBV24-1|.|TRBJ2-1|.
TGTGCCACCAGTGATTTGCGAGGAGGGATCTACAATGAGCAGTTCTTC
CATSDLRGGIYNEQFF